Listed here are 14 T cell receptor beta chains from one sample, sequenced in a study of human T cells and chemical hapten exposure. This sample's time point: pre-sensitization, week 0. Noted treatment: therapeutic diphenylcyclopropenone sensitization with weekly scalp DPC. TCRdb used MiXCR to reprocess the RACE reads, holding one entry per CDR3 protein. The table records fewer than 140,000 distinct CDR3 sequences, approximately 12% of them present only once. This material consisted of whole blood, taken in connection with sensitization to the hapten diphenylcyclopropenone (DPC). These receptor sequences come from a woman aged 45-60 years with alopecia areata. Some clones in this sample may be carry-over from other donors' samples.

Only a few counts were recorded for this clonotype. This sequence joins TRBV7-2 and TRBJ2-2; TRBD1 matches at 9 bases. Germline loops: CDR1 SGHTA, CDR2 FQGNSA. CDR3 size: 16 residues. V trimming: 4 bases; J trimming: 4 bases; junction bases outside the gene matches: 7. The CDR3 loop is CASSSRTGASTGELFF. CDR3 nucleotide sequence: TGTGCCAGCAGCTCCCGGACAGGGGCAAGCACCGGGGAGCTGTTTTTT.

This clonotype was observed at least ten times. The CDR3 here is CASSLTLASNTGELFF. Here the CDR3 DNA reads TGTGCCAGCAGCTTAACTCTAGCGTCGAACACCGGGGAGCTGTTTTTT. The chain is built from TRBV7-6 and TRBJ2-2; a possible D gene is TRBD2 (6 bases). The CDR3 loop spans 16 amino acids. V shed 2 bases and J shed 0 bases, with 10 bases lying between them. From germline, CDR1 is SGHVS and CDR2 FNYEAQ.

This clonotype was picked up many times. The V call is TRBV28, the J call TRBJ2-1, with D perhaps TRBD2 (5 bases). V shed 6 bases and J shed 0 bases, with 9 bases lying between them. The CDR3 is 14 amino acids. Germline CDR1 is MDHEN and CDR2 is SYDVKM. The CDR3 loop is CASRGASSYNEQFF. CDR3 coding DNA: TGTGCCAGCAGGGGAGCTAGCTCCTACAATGAGCAGTTCTTC.

There are a few counts of this clonotype. The chain combines TRBV18 with TRBJ2-5; perhaps TRBD2 as D (5 bases). CDR3 size: 18 residues. Trimming cost V 4 bases and J 5 bases, with 26 bases left between them. From germline, CDR1 is KGHSH and CDR2 LQKENI. CDR3 region: CASSLNQPAGIARETQYF. The CDR3 nucleotides read TGTGCCAGCTCACTTAACCAGCCGGCCGGGATTGCCCGGGAGACCCAGTACTTC.

The chain uses TRBV7-9 and TRBJ1-6, with D tentatively TRBD1 (5 bases). The CDR3 runs to 14 residues. Germline V lookup: CDR1 SEHNR, CDR2 FQNEAQ (reference sequence). V lost 0 bases and J lost 11, with 11 bases in between. The CDR3 loop reads CASSLAWGAAPLHF. The CDR3 DNA reads as TGTGCCAGCAGCTTAGCGTGGGGCGCGGCACCCCTCCACTTT.

This clonotype was seen repeatedly, ten times or more. V usage is TRBV29-1 and J usage is TRBJ2-2; tentatively, D is TRBD1 (5 bases). This CDR3 has 12 amino acids. CDR1 and CDR2 (germline): SQVTM, ANQGSEA. Trimming took off 6 bases at V and 8 bases at J, with 13 bases between the two ends. The CDR3 bases are TGCAGCGTGCACCAGGGTTCAGGGGAGCTGTTTTTT. Its translation is CSVHQGSGELFF.

This clonotype was counted many times. This sequence joins TRBV12-3 or TRBV12-4 and TRBJ1-1; D is unclear. The CDR3 loop spans 13 amino acids. The V and J ends lost 5 bases and 8 bases respectively, with 15 bases between them. The CDR3 region has the DNA TGTGCCAGCAGTCCAAGAAAAAATGACGAAGCTTTCTTT. It is translated as CASSPRKNDEAFF.

This chain uses TRBV28 with TRBJ2-7, with D uncertain. The germline V gene encodes CDR1 MDHEN and CDR2 SYDVKM. The CDR3 is made up of 11 amino acids. The V end lost 6 bases, the J end lost 5 bases, and 8 bases lay between the germline ends. CDR3 residues: CASSKSDEQYF. The CDR3 nucleotides are TGTGCCAGCAGCAAATCGGACGAGCAGTACTTC.

This rearrangement joins TRBV5-1 to TRBJ2-1, with 7 positions matching TRBD2. J was trimmed by 2 bases and V by 5 bases; bases with no gene match: 10. CDR1 is SGHRS, CDR2 YFSETQ, per germline. This CDR3 is built from 16 residues. DNA for the CDR3: TGCGCCAGCAGTAAGTCTAGCGGTCCCGCCTACAATGAGCAGTTCTTC. Protein product: CASSKSSGPAYNEQFF.

This clonotype appeared many times. The DNA of the CDR3 is TGCAGTGCTAGAGACGGGGGGACCCTCTACGAGCAGTACTTC. Residues: CSARDGGTLYEQYF. The rearrangement joins TRBV20-1 to TRBJ2-7, with 7 bases aligning to TRBD2. J gave up 3 bases and V 0 bases, and 5 bases lay outside the gene matches. This CDR3 contains 14 residues. CDR1 and CDR2 (germline): DFQATT, SNEGSKA (reference sequence).

There are a few counts of this clonotype. The J gene is TRBJ2-5, the V gene TRBV11-2; TRBD2 aligns across 9 bases. The germline V gene encodes CDR1 SGHAT and CDR2 FQNNGV. V lost 5 bases, J lost 3 bases, and 13 bases stayed unmatched. The CDR3 runs 17 residues. The CDR3 reads CASSLRSGGRVEETQYF. CDR3 coding DNA: TGTGCCAGCAGCCTCAGGAGTGGCGGGAGGGTAGAAGAGACCCAGTACTTC.

This sequence joins TRBV11-2 and TRBJ2-1; no clear D gene. V gave up 5 bases and J gave up 4 bases, with 9 bases separating them. Germline lookup yields CDR1 SGHAT and CDR2 FQNNGV. CDR3 length equals 13 residues. CDR3 nucleotides: TGTGCCAGCAGCCCCGCCTATTACAATGAGCAGTTCTTC. This encodes CASSPAYYNEQFF.

This clonotype was recorded a few times. This chain uses TRBV28 with TRBJ2-2, with D perhaps assigned TRBD1 or TRBD2 (5 bases each). The CDR3 sequence is 14 residues long. V was shortened by 4 bases and J by 5 bases, with 11 bases between the two germline ends. Germline lookup yields CDR1 MDHEN and CDR2 SYDVKM. The DNA of the CDR3 is TGTGCCAGCAGTTCCCCGGGGCGTACCGGGGAGCTGTTTTTT. Amino acid sequence: CASSSPGRTGELFF.

This clonotype has a handful of counts. The chain uses TRBV27 and TRBJ2-7; D is unclear. Germline lookup yields CDR1 MNHEY and CDR2 SMNVEV (reference sequence). The CDR3 has 13 residues. Trimming pared 4 bases from V and 6 bases from J, leaving 13 bases between. CDR3 protein: CASSSLYNSEQYF. The CDR3 DNA follows: TGTGCCAGCAGTTCGCTTTACAACTCCGAGCAGTACTTC.